The 17 T cell receptor beta chains below all came from one sample that was sequenced in a study of shared clonotypes between healthy human individuals. Produced via immunoSEQ multiplex PCR; TCRdb's table is partial and in-frame only. In the table there are 2 million to 2.5 million clones, approximately 96% of which are singletons. Sequenced input: naive CD4+ T cells sorted from blood. The sample's subset: CD45RA+ positively selected. The receptors were gathered from a man aged 18 to 29 in good health.

The V gene is TRBV21-1, the J gene TRBJ2-7. TRBV21-1 is labeled a pseudogene. The CDR3 runs to 13 residues. The CDR3 nucleotides read TGTGCCAGCAGCAAAGGAGACCCCTCCGAGCAGTACTTC. Amino acids: CASSKGDPSEQYF.

The genes are TRBV7-9 and TRBJ1-1; the D is unclear. Trimming shortened V by 5 bases and J by 3 bases, and 13 bases separated the two germline ends. CDR1 is SEHNR, CDR2 FQNEAQ, per germline (reference sequence). The CDR3 totals 14 residues. The CDR3 here is CASSRPWGDTEAFF. The CDR3 bases are TGTGCCAGCAGCAGGCCCTGGGGAGACACTGAAGCTTTCTTT.

This chain uses TRBV5-4 with TRBJ1-2, with 9 bases identical to TRBD1. Per germline, CDR1 SGHNT and CDR2 YYREEE (reference sequence). Trimming cost V 6 bases and J 4 bases; bases outside gene matches: 7. This CDR3 is 14 amino acids long. For the CDR3, the DNA is TGTGCCAGCAACCTCTTGACAGGGGGCTATGGCTACACCTTC. It translates to CASNLLTGGYGYTF.

The chain is built from TRBV6-6 and TRBJ1-2; 7 positions agree with TRBD1. Germline lookup yields CDR1 MNHNY and CDR2 SVGAGI (reference sequence). Trimming cost V 6 bases and J 6 bases; bases outside gene matches: 7. CDR3 length: 13 amino acids. The CDR3 protein is CASRLRGVDGYTF. Here the CDR3 DNA reads TGTGCCAGCAGACTCAGGGGGGTCGATGGCTACACCTTC.

The chain links TRBV5-1 to TRBJ2-3; 13 bases are shared with TRBD2. J was trimmed by 1 base and V by 5 bases; bases with no gene match: 10. The CDR3 length is 18 residues. Germline lookup yields CDR1 SGHRS and CDR2 YFSETQ. The CDR3 nucleotides are TGCGCCAGCAGGCCTAACCCCGGGACTAGCGGGGGCACAGATACGCAGTATTTT. Protein: CASRPNPGTSGGTDTQYF.

In its sample, this clone was seen once. The rearrangement joins TRBV9 to TRBJ2-1, with TRBD2 matching 11 bases. CDR1 SGDLS and CDR2 YYNGEE come from the germline V gene. The CDR3 sequence is 14 residues long. After removal of 6 bases from V and 6 bases from J, the junction contained 5 bases not matched to a gene. CDR3 sequence: CASKMGLAANEQFF. Written as DNA, the CDR3 is TGTGCCAGCAAAATGGGACTAGCGGCCAATGAGCAGTTCTTC.

The chain recombines TRBV18 with TRBJ2-5; D gene uncertain. The CDR3 consists of 14 residues. Germline loops: CDR1 KGHSH, CDR2 LQKENI. Trimming cost V 0 bases and J 1 base, with 6 bases left between them. CDR3 sequence (DNA): TGTGCCAGCTCACCACCTACCACCCAAGAGACCCAGTACTTC. This sequence encodes CASSPPTTQETQYF.

The chain uses TRBV5-1 and TRBJ1-2; D possibly corresponds to TRBD1 (6 bases). The germline V and J ends were trimmed by 4 bases and 4 bases, with 11 bases remaining between them. This CDR3 contains 13 residues. Germline V gives CDR1 SGHRS, CDR2 YFSETQ. The CDR3 is CASSAWTVYGYTF. In nucleotides, the CDR3 is TGCGCCAGCAGCGCATGGACAGTCTATGGCTACACCTTC.

Details on this clone: The same CDR3 arises from other DNA sequences in this sample as well. This chain joins TRBV19 and TRBJ1-2, with a tentative D call TRBD1 (5 bases). The germline CDR1 and CDR2 sequences are LNHDA and SQIVND (reference sequence). This CDR3 is 13 amino acids long. V lost 3 bases and J lost 3, with 8 bases in between. The CDR3 region has the DNA TGTGCCAGTAGTATGCGGGGGGACTATGGCTACACCTTC. The encoded protein is CASSMRGDYGYTF. The whole variable domain, filled in from reference TRBV19 and TRBJ1-2, reads DGGITQSPKYLFRKEGQNVTLSCEQNLNHDAMYWYRQDPGQGLRLIYYSQIVNDFQKGDIAEGYSVSREKKESFPLTVTSAQKNPTAFYLCASSMRGDYGYTFGSGTRLTVV.

CDR3 bases: TGTGCCAGCAGCTTAGATCAATGGGGTCGAAGTGGCTACACCTTC. The encoded protein is CASSLDQWGRSGYTF. The rearrangement links TRBV11-2 to TRBJ1-2, with D uncertain. The CDR3 consists of 15 residues. CDR1 and CDR2 from the germline V gene are SGHAT and FQNNGV. V was pared by 0 bases and J by 7 bases, with 15 bases between.

About this clone itself: The sample carries other DNA sequences with the same CDR3. The gene calls are TRBV19 and TRBJ2-7, with 8 bases matching TRBD1. CDR3 length equals 15 residues. V lost 5 bases and J lost 2; bases outside the gene matches: 8. CDR1 is LNHDA and CDR2 is SQIVND in the germline V gene (reference sequence). CDR3 sequence (DNA): TGTGCCAGTAGTTCCGGGACAGGCCCTACCTACGAGCAGTACTTC. As protein: CASSSGTGPTYEQYF. The full variable domain, with the rest looked up from reference TRBV19 and TRBJ2-7, is DGGITQSPKYLFRKEGQNVTLSCEQNLNHDAMYWYRQDPGQGLRLIYYSQIVNDFQKGDIAEGYSVSREKKESFPLTVTSAQKNPTAFYLCASSSGTGPTYEQYFGPGTRLTVT.

Only one count was recorded for this clone. The chain carries TRBV19 and TRBJ1-1; TRBD1 aligns across 7 bases. The length of the CDR3 is 14 residues. Germline trimming cut 6 bases from V and 0 bases from J; bases unmatched to any gene: 4. Germline V gene sequence: CDR1 LNHDA, CDR2 SQIVND (reference sequence). This CDR3 is CASRQGTLNTEAFF. The CDR3 DNA reads TGTGCCAGTAGACAGGGGACACTGAACACTGAAGCTTTCTTT.

This clone was observed a single time. The rearrangement links TRBV28 to TRBJ1-6; 11 bases line up with TRBD1. V shed 6 bases and J 6 bases; nucleotides not matched to a gene: 4. This CDR3 has 15 residues. CDR1 is MDHEN, CDR2 SYDVKM, per germline. CDR3 sequence reads: CASSLGQGVNSPLHF. CDR3 DNA sequence: TGTGCCAGCAGCCTGGGACAGGGGGTTAATTCACCCCTCCACTTT.

The chain uses TRBV7-2 and TRBJ2-5, with 9 bases aligning to TRBD1. Germline CDR1 is SGHTA and CDR2 is FQGNSA. The V segment lost 6 bases and the J segment 5 bases; nucleotides outside the gene matches: 4. CDR3 size: 13 residues. The CDR3 loop reads CASRGQGWETQYF. The DNA for the CDR3 is TGTGCCAGCAGGGGACAGGGCTGGGAGACCCAGTACTTC. The full variable domain, with the rest looked up from reference TRBV7-2 and TRBJ2-5, is GAGVSQSPSNKVTEKGKDVELRCDPISGHTALYWYRQSLGQGLEFLIYFQGNSAPDKSGLPSDRFSAERTGGSVSTLTIQRTQQEDSAVYLCASRGQGWETQYFGPGTRLLVL.

The count of this clone is one. V and J are TRBV7-2 and TRBJ1-1, with TRBD1 matching 7 bases. The CDR3 is 12 amino acids. Unmatched junction bases numbered 8, after V lost 6 bases and J lost 10 bases. The germline V gene has CDR1 SGHTA and CDR2 FQGNSA. The CDR3 loop reads CASSPDGTVAFF. The CDR3 nucleotides read TGTGCCAGCAGTCCAGATGGGACAGTAGCTTTCTTT.

The chain uses TRBV27 and TRBJ2-1; 9 positions match TRBD2. Unmatched junction bases numbered 9, after V lost 8 bases and J lost 7 bases. The CDR3 totals 14 residues. Germline CDR1 reads MNHEY; CDR2 reads SMNVEV (reference sequence). CDR3 DNA: TGTGCCAGCCATACTGCCCTAGCGGGAAATGAGCAGTTCTTC. This translates into CASHTALAGNEQFF.

The table lists this clone with a count of one. The V and J genes are TRBV6-6 and TRBJ1-1; D is unclear. The CDR3 sequence is 14 residues long. Trimming left V 2 bases short and J 4 bases short, with 11 bases between. Germline CDR1 reads MNHNY; CDR2 reads SVGAGI (reference sequence). CDR3 region: CASSYQEGGTEAFF. Written as DNA, the CDR3 is TGTGCCAGCAGTTACCAGGAGGGAGGCACTGAAGCTTTCTTT.